The 2 T cell receptor beta chains below all came from one sample that was sequenced in a study of cytomegalovirus exposure and HLA in healthy donors (dated 2017 in TCRdb). Library construction relied on the immunoSEQ multiplex PCR assay. For the multiplex PCR, a mixture combining 60 forward primers for TCR Vbeta segments and 13 reverse primers for TCR Jbeta segments was used. This is the immuneACCESS table as TCRdb keeps it, with only in-frame sequences that have V and J called. A part of the clones is gone; compared with another copy, unresolved V genes explain less than half, and the rest is unexplained. The table for this sample lists more than 140,000 clones; over 70% of them were counted only once. The top ten clones comprise about 5.2% of the sample. Sequencing was carried out using PBMCs. Receptors originate from a man aged 25-40 years in good health and CMV-seropositive.

The chain uses TRBV11-2 and TRBJ1-2; D gene ambiguous. V was cut by 6 bases and J by 3 bases, with 8 bases left in between. CDR3 length equals 12 residues. Germline CDR1 reads SGHAT; CDR2 reads FQNNGV. CDR3 DNA sequence: TGTGCCAGCAGGGCCTTGGACTATGGCTACACCTTC. Residues: CASRALDYGYTF.

The CDR3: CAWGDRDGQYF. The CDR3 bases are TGTGCCTGGGGGGACAGGGACGGGCAGTACTTC. V usage is TRBV30 and J usage is TRBJ2-7; 9 bases agree with TRBD1. V was pared by 5 bases and J by 9 bases, with 5 bases of the junction left unmatched. This CDR3 is 11 amino acids long. Germline CDR1 reads GTSNPN; CDR2 reads SVGIG (reference sequence).